What follows are 23 T cell receptor beta chains derived from one specimen sequenced in a study of T cell responses to AZD1222 COVID-19 vaccine. TCRdb keeps only in-frame clones here, not all; method: immunoSEQ multiplex PCR. Seen here are roughly 100,000 clones, around 90% observed once, and the top ten hold roughly 20%. The specimen was peripheral blood, collected on day 0 of AZD1222 vaccination. The receptors originated from an adult in good health.

This clone occurred once. The genes are TRBV12-3 or TRBV12-4 and TRBJ1-2, with D perhaps TRBD1 (5 bases). CDR3 length: 12 residues. V was cut by 5 bases and J by 6 bases, with 10 bases left in between. The CDR3 region has the DNA TGTGCCAGCAGTCATCCGGGACATGGCTACACCTTC. It is translated as CASSHPGHGYTF.

The chain is built from TRBV7-2 and TRBJ1-5; no firm D call. CDR1 and CDR2 from the germline V gene are SGHTA and FQGNSA. This CDR3 contains 15 residues. Between the trimmed V and J ends, which lost 2 bases and 1 base, there was a span of 9 bases. CDR3 loop: CASSLSGTSNQPQHF. The CDR3, as DNA: TGTGCCAGCAGCTTATCAGGTACCAGCAATCAGCCCCAGCATTTT.

The chain is built from TRBV6-5 and TRBJ1-5; the D gene is possibly TRBD1 (5 bases). This CDR3 spans 14 amino acids. Germline-derived CDR1 and CDR2 are MNHEY and SVGAGI. V was clipped by 8 bases and J by 5 bases, with 16 bases between them. The chain's CDR3 is CASWSGQRDQPQHF. In nucleotides, the CDR3 is TGTGCCAGCTGGAGTGGACAAAGGGATCAGCCCCAGCATTTT.

The rearrangement joins TRBV12-2 to TRBJ1-2. TRBV12-2 is classified as a pseudogene. The CDR3 is 14 residues long. CDR3 nucleotide sequence: TGTGCAAGTCGCTTCTCAGCGGCCTACTATGGCTACACCTTC. Translating gives CASRFSAAYYGYTF.

The gene calls are TRBV6-4 and TRBJ2-2, with D unclear. Germline values: CDR1 MRHNA, CDR2 SNTAGT. The CDR3 covers 14 residues. The germline V and J ends were trimmed by 7 bases and 0 bases, with 9 bases remaining between them. The CDR3 DNA reads as TGTGCCAGCACCACTTCGGCGAACACCGGGGAGCTGTTTTTT. It codes for CASTTSANTGELFF.

The chain carries TRBV21-1 and TRBJ1-6; the D segment call TRBD1 is taken from the table without a DNA check. TRBV21-1 is classified as a pseudogene. The CDR3 runs to 15 residues. The CDR3 spells CASSNKQQGNSPLHF. Written as DNA, the CDR3 is TGTGCCAGCAGCAATAAACAACAGGGGAATTCACCCCTCCACTTT.

The chain uses TRBV19 and TRBJ1-1, with TRBD1 matching over 8 bases. The CDR3 is made up of 14 amino acids. Looked up from germline, CDR1 is LNHDA and CDR2 is SQIVND (reference sequence). V was clipped by 5 bases and J by 6 bases; unmatched bases: 8. The CDR3 DNA sequence: TGTGCCAGTAGTGGGCTCGACAGGGGCGCTGAAGCTTTCTTT. Translation gives CASSGLDRGAEAFF.

This rearrangement joins TRBV5-1 to TRBJ1-1; D is uncertain. Germline lookup yields CDR1 SGHRS and CDR2 YFSETQ. The CDR3 consists of 13 residues. With 2 bases removed from V and 1 base from J, the gap between germline ends came to 6 bases. The CDR3: CASSFTGNTEAFF. In DNA, the CDR3 is TGCGCCAGCAGCTTTACCGGGAACACTGAAGCTTTCTTT.

The V and J genes are TRBV6-2 or TRBV6-3 and TRBJ1-1; 7 positions match TRBD1. The CDR3 is made up of 19 amino acids. Germline V gene data show CDR1 as MNHEY and CDR2 as SVGEGT. Losses at the gene ends were 4 bases for V and 4 bases for J; bases not matched to a gene: 21. CDR3 DNA sequence: TGTGCCAGCAGTTCCTCAAGGGGGCGAAAGGGAATGTTTGGCACTGAAGCTTTCTTT. Translating gives CASSSSRGRKGMFGTEAFF.

The chain links TRBV29-1 to TRBJ1-3; 7 bases align to TRBD1. Germline V gives CDR1 SQVTM, CDR2 ANQGSEA. J lost 0 bases, V lost 8 bases, and 7 bases had no gene match. CDR3 length: 14 amino acids. The CDR3: CSIGTDLSGNTIYF. DNA for the CDR3: TGCAGCATAGGGACAGATCTCTCTGGAAACACCATATATTTT. Complete variable domain (other parts from reference TRBV29-1 and TRBJ1-3): SAVISQKPSRDICQRGTSLTIQCQVDSQVTMMFWYRQQPGQSLTLIATANQGSEATYESGFVIDKFPISRPNLTFSTLTVSNMSPEDSSIYLCSIGTDLSGNTIYFGEGSWLTVV.

The J gene is TRBJ2-1, the V gene TRBV24-1; no clear D. The CDR3 has 13 amino acids. Trimming pared 4 bases from V and 10 bases from J, leaving 13 bases between. Germline values: CDR1 KGHDR, CDR2 SFDVKD. The CDR3, as DNA: TGTGCCACCAGTGAGTCCTTCCATTGGGAGCAGTTCTTC. It encodes CATSESFHWEQFF.

CDR3 residues: CASSYSSLKRGGQWFF. The DNA for the CDR3 is TGTGCCAGCAGTTACTCGAGTCTTAAGCGGGGGGGCCAGTGGTTCTTC. The rearrangement links TRBV6-2 or TRBV6-3 to TRBJ2-1; TRBD2 matches 10 bases. Germline values: CDR1 MNHEY, CDR2 SVGEGT. The J segment lost 15 bases and the V segment lost 0 bases, leaving 14 bases of the junction unmatched. The CDR3 is made up of 16 amino acids.

The V call is TRBV19, the J call TRBJ2-2, with D perhaps assigned TRBD1 or TRBD2 (6 bases each). The CDR3 is 14 amino acids. Germline CDR1 LNHDA, CDR2 SQIVND (reference sequence). Trimming took 3 bases from V and 4 from J, leaving 9 bases between them. CDR3 bases: TGTGCCAGTAGTATTGAGGGGGGCACCGGGGAGCTGTTTTTT. Translating it yields CASSIEGGTGELFF.

The chain links TRBV18 to TRBJ2-3, with 11 bases fitting TRBD2. V dropped 0 bases and J dropped 4; count of bases not matched to a gene: 6. The germline V gene encodes CDR1 KGHSH and CDR2 LQKENI. This CDR3 is 17 amino acids long. The CDR3 region is CASSPPTSGGRADTQYF. The CDR3 coding sequence is TGTGCCAGCTCACCACCAACTAGCGGGGGAAGAGCAGATACGCAGTATTTT.

V usage is TRBV7-2 and J usage is TRBJ1-2; maybe TRBD1 (5 bases). Germline-derived CDR1 and CDR2 are SGHTA and FQGNSA. V dropped 5 bases and J dropped 8 bases, with 18 bases sitting between them. The CDR3 has 14 residues. CDR3 in amino acids: CASSVRQTTMGYTF. CDR3 nucleotide sequence: TGTGCCAGCAGCGTAAGACAGACTACTATGGGCTACACCTTC.

The chain is built from TRBV5-5 and TRBJ1-2, with D unclear. CDR1 and CDR2 from the germline V gene are SGHKS and YYEKEE (reference sequence). The CDR3 covers 16 residues. V was clipped by 0 bases and J by 0 bases, with 12 bases between them. Written as DNA, the CDR3 is TGTGCCAGCAGCTTGGAGGGTCAAATCCCTAACTATGGCTACACCTTC. It codes for CASSLEGQIPNYGYTF.

This clone was seen once. This chain links TRBV9 with TRBJ2-7; weak D call: TRBD1 (6 bases). This CDR3 is 14 amino acids long. Germline CDR1 is SGDLS and CDR2 is YYNGEE. Trimming took 2 bases from V and 3 from J, leaving 12 bases between them. The CDR3 DNA is TGTGCCAGCAGCGTCCAAGGGGGAGACTACGAGCAGTACTTC. Its protein product is CASSVQGGDYEQYF.

This chain connects TRBV7-2 to TRBJ1-3, with TRBD1 matching over 7 bases. Germline-derived CDR1 and CDR2 are SGHTA and FQGNSA. The V segment lost 5 bases and the J segment 4 bases; nucleotides outside the gene matches: 5. There are 14 residues in the CDR3. CDR3 in DNA: TGTGCCAGCAGCACCCGACAGGGAGGAAACACCATATATTTT. Translated: CASSTRQGGNTIYF.

The gene calls are TRBV29-1 and TRBJ2-1; 13 bases line up with TRBD2. This CDR3 comprises 20 residues. Germline loops: CDR1 SQVTM, CDR2 ANQGSEA. V was pared by 4 bases and J by 2 bases, with 17 bases of the junction left unmatched. The DNA for the CDR3 is TGCAGCGTTGTGGGGATCCTGACTAGCGGGGGGCCTAACCCCTACAATGAGCAGTTCTTC. This codes for CSVVGILTSGGPNPYNEQFF.

V gene TRBV2 combines with J gene TRBJ1-6; D is unresolved. CDR3 length: 15 residues. Germline lookup yields CDR1 SNHLY and CDR2 FYNNEI. Trimming pared 5 bases from V and 4 bases from J, leaving 12 bases between. The CDR3, as DNA: TGTGCCAGCAGTTATGAGGGCGCGTATAATTCACCCCTCCACTTT. This gives the protein CASSYEGAYNSPLHF. The full variable domain, in which reference TRBV2 and TRBJ1-6 provide the parts outside the CDR3, is EPEVTQTPSHQVTQMGQEVILRCVPISNHLYFYWYRQILGQKVEFLVSFYNNEISEKSEIFDDQFSVERPDGSNFTLKIRSTKLEDSAMYFCASSYEGAYNSPLHFGNGTRLTVT.

On this clone: A read error may account for a junction end that differs from germline. This sequence joins TRBV7-7 and TRBJ2-5; TRBD2 matches 12 bases. The length of the CDR3 is 14 residues. CDR1 and CDR2 (germline): SSHAT, FNYEAQ (reference sequence). The CDR3 DNA reads as TGTGCTAGCAGTCCGGGACTAGCGGGAGAGACCCAGTACTTC. Translation: CASSPGLAGETQYF.

The rearrangement links TRBV7-2 to TRBJ1-1; D ambiguous. Germline CDR1 and CDR2: SGHTA and FQGNSA. Between the trimmed V and J ends, which lost 5 bases and 0 bases, there was a span of 19 bases. The CDR3 contains 17 residues. CDR3 sequence (DNA): TGTGCCAGCAGCCCGGCGGGATTCCTTACAATGAACACTGAAGCTTTCTTT. Translated, it gives CASSPAGFLTMNTEAFF. The full variable domain, completed using reference TRBV7-2 and TRBJ1-1, is GAGVSQSPSNKVTEKGKDVELRCDPISGHTALYWYRQSLGQGLEFLIYFQGNSAPDKSGLPSDRFSAERTGGSVSTLTIQRTQQEDSAVYLCASSPAGFLTMNTEAFFGQGTRLTVV.

The table lists this clone with a count of one. The chain is built from TRBV19 and TRBJ1-2; D not resolved. The CDR3 sequence is 14 residues long. V was shortened by 5 bases and J by 7 bases, with 17 bases between the two germline ends. Germline V gene data show CDR1 as LNHDA and CDR2 as SQIVND (reference sequence). This CDR3 is CASSSYERRSGYTF. The DNA of the CDR3 is TGTGCCAGTAGTTCCTACGAGCGGAGGTCTGGCTACACCTTC. Together with reference TRBV19 and TRBJ1-2, the CDR3 gives the full variable domain: DGGITQSPKYLFRKEGQNVTLSCEQNLNHDAMYWYRQDPGQGLRLIYYSQIVNDFQKGDIAEGYSVSREKKESFPLTVTSAQKNPTAFYLCASSSYERRSGYTFGSGTRLTVV.